This TCR beta chain was found in a study of cytomegalovirus exposure and HLA in healthy donors. Germline V lookup: CDR1 SGHRS, CDR2 YFSETQ. The CDR3 spans 15 residues. The V gene lost 1 base and the J gene lost 2 bases, with 11 bases spanning the gap. Comments on this clone: Its antigen is undetermined.

General study findings and limits: In a later analysis, TCR beta V- and J-gene trimming was associated with a missense DCLRE1C variant. Earlier analysis yielded a pattern in which most TCR beta V segments were productive about 87% or about 30% of the time. Later on, analysis showed that most CMV-associated TCR beta chains appeared to be HLA-restricted.

The primer mix had 60 Vbeta and 13 Jbeta primers. Repertoires were generated with immunoSEQ multiplex PCR, while TCRdb's copy carries only in-frame clones and drops some. This sample's table has about 130,000 clones. The sample taken for sequencing was PBMCs. This receptor was taken from a man in his late teens or twenties in good health and CMV-seronegative. J is TRBJ2-3 and V is TRBV5-1, with a tentative D call TRBD1 (6 bases). CDR3 in amino acids: CASSLSGTPTDTQYF. The CDR3 DNA reads as TGCGCCAGCAGCTTGTCGGGGACACCCACAGATACGCAGTATTTT.